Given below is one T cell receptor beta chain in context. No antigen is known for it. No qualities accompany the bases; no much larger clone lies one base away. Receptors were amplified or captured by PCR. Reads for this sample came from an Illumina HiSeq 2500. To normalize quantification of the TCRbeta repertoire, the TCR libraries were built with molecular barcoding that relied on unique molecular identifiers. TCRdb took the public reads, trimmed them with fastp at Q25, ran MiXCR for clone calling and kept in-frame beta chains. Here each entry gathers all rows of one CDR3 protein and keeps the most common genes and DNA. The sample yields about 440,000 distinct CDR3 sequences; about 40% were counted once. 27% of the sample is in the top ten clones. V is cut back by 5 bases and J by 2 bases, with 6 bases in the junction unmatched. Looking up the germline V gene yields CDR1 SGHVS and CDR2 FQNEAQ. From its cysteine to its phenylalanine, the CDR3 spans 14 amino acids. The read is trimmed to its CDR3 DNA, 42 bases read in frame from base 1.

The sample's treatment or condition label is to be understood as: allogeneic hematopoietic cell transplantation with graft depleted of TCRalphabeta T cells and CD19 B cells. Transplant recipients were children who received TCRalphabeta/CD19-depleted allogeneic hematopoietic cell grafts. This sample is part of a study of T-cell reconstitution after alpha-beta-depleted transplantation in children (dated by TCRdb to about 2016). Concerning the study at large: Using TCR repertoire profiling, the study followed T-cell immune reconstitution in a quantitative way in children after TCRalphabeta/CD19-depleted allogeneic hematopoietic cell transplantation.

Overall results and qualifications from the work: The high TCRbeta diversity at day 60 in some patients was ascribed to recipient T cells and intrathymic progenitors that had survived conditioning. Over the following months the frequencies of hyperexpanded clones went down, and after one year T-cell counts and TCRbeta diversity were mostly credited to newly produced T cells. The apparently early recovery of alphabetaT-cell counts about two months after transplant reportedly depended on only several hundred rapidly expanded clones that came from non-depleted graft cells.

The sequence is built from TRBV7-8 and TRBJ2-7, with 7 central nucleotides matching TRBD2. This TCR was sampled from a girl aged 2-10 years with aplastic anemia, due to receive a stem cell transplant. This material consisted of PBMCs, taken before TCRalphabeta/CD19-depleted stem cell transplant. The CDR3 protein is CASSTLAAPYEQYF. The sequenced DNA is TGTGCCAGCAGCACCCTAGCGGCACCCTACGAGCAGTACTTC. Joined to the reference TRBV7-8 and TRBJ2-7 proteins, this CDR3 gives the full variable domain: GAGVSQSPRYKVAKRGQDVALRCDPISGHVSLFWYQQALGQGPEFLTYFQNEAQLDKSGLPSDRFFAERPEGSVSTLKIQRTQQEDSAVYLCASSTLAAPYEQYFGPGTRLTVT.